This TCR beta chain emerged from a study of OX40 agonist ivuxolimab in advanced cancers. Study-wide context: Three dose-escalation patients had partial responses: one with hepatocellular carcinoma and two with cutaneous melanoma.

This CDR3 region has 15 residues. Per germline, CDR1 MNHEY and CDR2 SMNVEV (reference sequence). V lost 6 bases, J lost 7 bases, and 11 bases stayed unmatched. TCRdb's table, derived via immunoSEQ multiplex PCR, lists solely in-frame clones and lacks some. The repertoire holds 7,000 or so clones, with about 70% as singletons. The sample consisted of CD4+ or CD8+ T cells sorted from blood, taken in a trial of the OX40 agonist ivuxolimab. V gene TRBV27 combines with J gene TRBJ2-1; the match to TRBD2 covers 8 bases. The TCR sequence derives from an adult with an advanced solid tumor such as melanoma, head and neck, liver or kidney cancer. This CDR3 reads CASSLWTGTRNEQFF. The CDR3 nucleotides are TGTGCCAGCAGCCTTTGGACCGGGACTAGGAATGAGCAGTTCTTC.